The rows below give T cell receptor beta chains drawn from one sample of a study of shared clonotypes between healthy human individuals. Profiling relied on immunoSEQ multiplex PCR, and the TCRdb table lists in-frame clones only, not all of them. In the table there are about 580,000 clones, roughly 98% of which are singletons. The material sequenced was naive CD8+ T cells sorted from blood. All receptors come from a man aged 30 to 45 in good health. The CDR3 runs from the conserved cysteine through the conserved F or W. Each record gives: clone size, V gene, J gene, D gene, CDR3 DNA, CDR3 protein. The D gene is left open where the match is weak. Rows give clone size only sometimes, using once, few, many, or a class for an expanded clone.

.	TRBV7-8	TRBJ2-7	.	TGTGCCAGCAGCTTAGAGCTAGGTCTCTCCTACGAGCAGTACTTC	CASSLELGLSYEQYF
.	TRBV11-2	TRBJ2-3	.	TGTGCCAGCAGCTCGATAGCGGCCACAGATACGCAGTATTTT	CASSSIAATDTQYF
once	TRBV5-4	TRBJ2-7	.	TGTGCCAGCAGCAATGATGGGTACGAGCAGTACTTC	CASSNDGYEQYF
.	TRBV29-1	TRBJ2-7	.	TGCAGCGTAGGAGACAGCCTTTACGAGCAGTACTTC	CSVGDSLYEQYF
.	TRBV4-2	TRBJ1-2	.	TGTGCCAGCAGCCAAGACTTAACGGGGGTCTACTATGGCTACACCTTC	CASSQDLTGVYYGYTF
once	TRBV12-2	TRBJ2-4	.	TGTGCAAGTCGCTTAGTGGTCCCGAGACAGAGTCTTATATGGGGTTTTCCATGGAGAAACATTCAGTACTTC	CASRLVVPRQSLIWGFPWRNIQYF
.	TRBV27	TRBJ2-3	.	TGTGCCAGCAGTTTTTGGCGGCCGCCTTCTGGTACGCAGTATTTT	CASSFWRPPSGTQYF
.	TRBV7-9	TRBJ2-1	TRBD1	TGTGCCAGCATACCGACAGGGGAGTATGAGCAGTTCTTC	CASIPTGEYEQFF
once	TRBV5-5	TRBJ2-2	TRBD1	TGTGCCAGCAGCTCTGAGACAGGGGCGAACACCGGGGAGCTGTTTTTT	CASSSETGANTGELFF
.	TRBV2	TRBJ2-3	.	TGTGCCAGCAGTTATGAGGGGTTCACGCAGTATTTT	CASSYEGFTQYF
.	TRBV10-1	TRBJ1-2	.	TGCGCCAGCAGTGGATCACAGGGAAATGGCTACACCTTC	CASSGSQGNGYTF
.	TRBV6-1	TRBJ2-4	.	TGTGCCAGCGATAAGGACGCCAAAAACATTCAGTACTTC	CASDKDAKNIQYF
.	TRBV4-1	TRBJ1-2	.	TGCGCCAGCAGCCAAGGGACTGAGGGAATCCAGGGCTACACCTTC	CASSQGTEGIQGYTF
.	TRBV5-6	TRBJ2-7	TRBD1	TGTGCCAGCAGCTTTCGGACAGGGAGGCCCTACGAGCAGTACTTC	CASSFRTGRPYEQYF
.	TRBV6-5	TRBJ1-2	.	TGTGCCAGCAGTTACGCGGGAACTAACTATGGCTACACCTTC	CASSYAGTNYGYTF
.	TRBV11-2	TRBJ2-1	.	TGTGCCAGCAGCTTAGGGATCGCAGTAGCCTACAATGAGCAGTTCTTC	CASSLGIAVAYNEQFF
.	TRBV11-2	TRBJ2-7	.	TGTGCCAGCAGCGCCGGGAGTCAGGGGGTTTACGAGCAGTACTTC	CASSAGSQGVYEQYF
once	TRBV5-1	TRBJ2-5	.	TGCGCCAGCAGCTTGAGTTCCGGGCGGTCTCAAGAGACCCAGTACTTC	CASSLSSGRSQETQYF
.	TRBV27	TRBJ2-2	.	TGTGCCAGCAGGATCTTCACCGGGGAGCTGTTTTTT	CASRIFTGELFF
.	TRBV7-9	TRBJ2-7	TRBD2	TGTGCCAGCAGCCACGACGGGAGGGGAGAGCAGTACTTC	CASSHDGRGEQYF
.	TRBV27	TRBJ1-1	.	TGTGCCAGCAGTTTTGACCGCGGGAACACTGAAGCTTTCTTT	CASSFDRGNTEAFF
once	TRBV25-1	TRBJ1-2	.	TGTGCCAGCAGTGTACAGGGTTTGGGTGGCTACACCTTC	CASSVQGLGGYTF
once	TRBV4-1	TRBJ2-3	.	TGCGCCAGCAGCCAAGATAGGGGAAATACGCAGTATTTT	CASSQDRGNTQYF
once	TRBV7-9	TRBJ2-1	.	TGTGCCAGCAGCTTAGTCACGGGAGTTTACAATGAGCAGTTCTTC	CASSLVTGVYNEQFF
.	TRBV28	TRBJ2-3	.	TGTGCCAGTTGCGGAGGGCGCACAGATACGCAGTATTTT	CASCGGRTDTQYF
.	TRBV10-3	TRBJ2-3	TRBD2	TGTGCCATCAGTGAAGGGCTAGCGGGAGTTGGCACAGATACGCAGTATTTT	CAISEGLAGVGTDTQYF
.	TRBV18	TRBJ2-1	TRBD2	TGTGCCAGCTCAAAGAACCGCGGGAGCTCCTACAATGAGCAGTTCTTC	CASSKNRGSSYNEQFF
.	TRBV9	TRBJ1-4	TRBD1	TGTGCCAGCAGCCCAGGGGGAGGCATCCGGGAAAAACTGTTTTTT	CASSPGGGIREKLFF
.	TRBV30	TRBJ1-1	.	TGTGCCTGGAGTGACACTGGAGGAACTGAAGCTTTCTTT	CAWSDTGGTEAFF
once	TRBV4-1	TRBJ2-2	TRBD1	TGCGCCAGCAGCCTCGGGACAGGGGGCTCCGGGGAGCTGTTTTTT	CASSLGTGGSGELFF
.	TRBV11-2	TRBJ2-1	TRBD2	TGTGCCAGCAGCTCGTACACTAGCGGGAGGTGGGATGAGCAGTTCTTC	CASSSYTSGRWDEQFF
.	TRBV7-8	TRBJ2-3	TRBD1	TGTGCCAGCAGCCTCGACAGGGGGAGAGGGTATTTT	CASSLDRGRGYF
.	TRBV5-5	TRBJ2-2	TRBD1	TGTGCCAGCAGCCGACGGGACAGGGGGGAGACCGGGGAGCTGTTTTTT	CASSRRDRGETGELFF
.	TRBV7-7	TRBJ1-1	.	TGTGCTAGCAGCTTGGACGTGAACACTGAAGCTTTCTTT	CASSLDVNTEAFF
.	TRBV28	TRBJ2-7	.	TGTGCCAGCAGTCCTTCCGGTGAGCAGTACTTC	CASSPSGEQYF